The 5 T cell receptor beta chains in this list originate from one sample, sequenced in a study of T cell responses to AZD1222 COVID-19 vaccine (dated by TCRdb to the early 2020s). Library preparation used the immunoSEQ multiplex PCR assay. TCRdb carries this immuneACCESS record with in-frame sequences only. Its versions omit some clonotypes, under half of them owing to an unresolved V gene in the studies checked, with the rest unexplained. This sample gives about 140,000 clones in total; 85% to 95% of them show up just once. Clones ranked in the top ten supply 6.5% to 8.5% of the sample. The label giving this sample's time point can be read as: about 28 days (+/-7) after the second vaccine dose. This material consisted of peripheral blood, taken 28 days after the second AZD1222 dose. These receptors were collected from an adult who received the AZD1222 COVID-19 vaccine.

J is TRBJ2-7 and V is TRBV10-1; 9 bases line up with TRBD2. CDR3 length: 17 residues. Germline assignment: CDR1 WNHNN and CDR2 SYGVQD (reference sequence). The V gene end was trimmed by 6 bases and the J gene end by 4 bases; junction bases not matched to a gene: 16. This CDR3 reads CASSEAHLSGGLYEQYF. The CDR3 nucleotides read TGCGCCAGCAGCGAAGCTCACCTAAGCGGGGGGCTTTACGAGCAGTACTTC.

The genes are TRBV6-5 and TRBJ2-1, with D possibly called TRBD1 or TRBD2 (6 bases each). In germline, CDR1 is MNHEY, CDR2 SVGAGI. This CDR3 is built from 14 residues. V lost 8 bases and J 12 bases, leaving 23 bases between the germline ends. DNA of the CDR3: TGTGCCAGCGCTCCCCTCGTCCTTGAGGGGGGGCAGTTCTTC. The encoded protein is CASAPLVLEGGQFF.

The chain employs TRBV7-3 and TRBJ2-2; D is uncertain. The V end lost 2 bases, the J end lost 6 bases, and 10 bases lay between the germline ends. Germline V lookup: CDR1 SGHTA, CDR2 FQGTGA. The CDR3 spans 14 residues. For the CDR3, the DNA is TGTGCCAGCAGCTTAGGGCAGGCAGCCGGGGAGCTGTTTTTT. Its translation: CASSLGQAAGELFF.

The gene calls are TRBV7-2 and TRBJ1-2; no reliable D call. The V gene's germline CDR1 is SGHTA and CDR2 FQGNSA. This CDR3 has 13 amino acids. V lost 5 bases, J lost 0 bases, and 7 bases lay in between. The CDR3 loop is CASSPTTNYGYTF. As DNA, the CDR3 is TGTGCCAGCAGCCCGACCACTAACTATGGCTACACCTTC.

J is TRBJ1-6 and V is TRBV3-1 (or the pseudogene TRBV3-2); D is uncertain. The V end lost 1 base, the J end lost 10 bases, and 11 bases lay between the germline ends. Per the germline V gene, CDR1 is LGHDT and CDR2 is YNNKEL (reference sequence). CDR3 length equals 14 residues. DNA of the CDR3: TGTGCCAGCAGCCAAGTTGGCTCCAGGTCACCCCTCCACTTT. The encoded protein is CASSQVGSRSPLHF.